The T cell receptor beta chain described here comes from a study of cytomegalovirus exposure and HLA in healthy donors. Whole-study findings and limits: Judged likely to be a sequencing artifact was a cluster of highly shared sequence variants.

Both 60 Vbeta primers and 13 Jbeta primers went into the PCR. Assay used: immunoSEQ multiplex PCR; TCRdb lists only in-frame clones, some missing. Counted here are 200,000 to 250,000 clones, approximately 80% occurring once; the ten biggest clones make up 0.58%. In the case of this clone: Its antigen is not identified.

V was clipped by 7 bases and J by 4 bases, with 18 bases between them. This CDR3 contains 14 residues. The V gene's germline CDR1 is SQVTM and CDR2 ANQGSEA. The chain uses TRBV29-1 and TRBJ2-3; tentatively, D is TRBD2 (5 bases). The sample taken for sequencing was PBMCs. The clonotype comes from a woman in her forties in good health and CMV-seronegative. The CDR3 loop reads CSARSSGRADTQYF. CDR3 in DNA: TGCAGCGCCCGGTCGTCGGGAAGGGCAGATACGCAGTATTTT.